This TCR beta chain was obtained from a study of blood T cell repertoires in COVID-19. Overall study: PBMCs, B-cell-depleted T cells, or T cells were the source of the cDNA or gDNA that made up the material.

Sequencing was performed with immunoSEQ multiplex PCR; in TCRdb, only in-frame clones are kept and a portion is missing. The sample includes some 41,000 clones, approximately 86% of them seen just once. Sequencing was carried out using peripheral blood. The sequence came from an elderly man in a cohort sampled during active COVID-19.

CDR3 protein: CAWIKPSGGWTTGELFF. The CDR3 bases are TGTGCCTGGATCAAACCGAGCGGGGGGTGGACAACCGGGGAGCTGTTTTTT. This sequence joins TRBV30 and TRBJ2-2, with 9 bases matching TRBD2. Looked up from germline, CDR1 is GTSNPN and CDR2 is SVGIG (reference sequence). Losses at the gene ends were 4 bases for V and 5 bases for J; bases not matched to a gene: 14. This CDR3 comprises 17 residues.